A single sample is the source of the 19 T cell receptor beta chains below, sequenced in a study of control samples from healthy donors and cancer patients. Assay used: immunoSEQ multiplex PCR; TCRdb lists only in-frame clones, some missing. The sample gives some 150,000 clones, 93% of which show up once; over 3.5% is in the top ten. Sequencing input: blood. These TCRs come from a woman aged 60 to 75 in good health.

This clone occurred a few times. The rearrangement uses TRBV4-1 and TRBJ1-1; TRBD1 might be the D (5 bases). V gave up 3 bases and J gave up 1 base, with 12 bases separating them. CDR1 and CDR2 (germline): MGHRA, YSYEKL. This CDR3 comprises 15 residues. The CDR3 DNA is TGCGCCAGCAGCCATCTGGGACTCGGGAACACTGAAGCTTTCTTT. Translation: CASSHLGLGNTEAFF.

The chain is built from TRBV7-6 and TRBJ1-4; maybe TRBD1 (6 bases). The CDR3 is made up of 15 amino acids. Trimming removed 5 bases at V and 2 bases at J, with 12 bases between. Per germline, CDR1 SGHVS and CDR2 FNYEAQ. The CDR3 loop reads CASSRDMGTNEKLFF. CDR3 bases: TGTGCCAGCAGCCGGGACATGGGGACTAATGAAAAACTGTTTTTT.

The CDR3 spells CASSLGQEIYGYTF. The CDR3 DNA follows: TGCGCCAGCAGCTTGGGACAGGAGATCTATGGCTACACCTTC. The chain has TRBV5-1 and TRBJ1-2; possibly TRBD1 for D (6 bases). In germline, CDR1 is SGHRS, CDR2 YFSETQ. This CDR3 has 14 residues. Trimming stripped 0 bases from V and 4 bases from J, with 10 bases between.

The table lists this clone with a count of one. The chain is built from TRBV2 and TRBJ1-5; 9 positions agree with TRBD1. This CDR3 comprises 16 residues. The junction had 7 bases not matched to a gene; V was cut back by 0 bases and J by 7 bases. Germline CDR1 and CDR2: SNHLY and FYNNEI. CDR3 DNA sequence: TGTGCCAGCAGTGAAGCGCGGTCGACAGGGGGACAGCCCCAGCATTTT. This codes for CASSEARSTGGQPQHF. Looking up the rest from reference TRBV2 and TRBJ1-5 gives the full variable domain: EPEVTQTPSHQVTQMGQEVILRCVPISNHLYFYWYRQILGQKVEFLVSFYNNEISEKSEIFDDQFSVERPDGSNFTLKIRSTKLEDSAMYFCASSEARSTGGQPQHFGDGTRLSIL.

This chain connects TRBV10-3 to TRBJ2-7; possibly TRBD1 or TRBD2 for D (5 bases each). The CDR3 length is 14 residues. Germline V gene sequence: CDR1 ENHRY, CDR2 SYGVKD. Trimming removed 2 bases from V and 9 bases from J, with 17 bases in between. In DNA, the CDR3 is TGTGCCATCAGTGAGGTTATCCGGGACCAAGCGCAGTACTTC. Residues: CAISEVIRDQAQYF.

This rearrangement joins TRBV5-1 to TRBJ2-5, with 10 bases fitting TRBD2. This CDR3 has 14 amino acids. In germline, CDR1 is SGHRS, CDR2 YFSETQ. Unmatched junction bases numbered 6, after V lost 7 bases and J lost 3 bases. The CDR3 spells CASRLAGVEETQYF. The DNA of the CDR3 is TGCGCCAGCCGTCTAGCGGGGGTAGAAGAGACCCAGTACTTC.

This clone was seen only once. The chain links TRBV7-9 to TRBJ2-7, with D possibly TRBD1 on 5 matching bases. Trimming stripped 1 base from V and 4 bases from J, with 14 bases between. Germline CDR1 is SEHNR and CDR2 is FQNEAQ (reference sequence). The length of the CDR3 is 15 residues. Here the CDR3 reads CASSLGAQTVYEQYF. In DNA form, the CDR3 reads TGTGCCAGCAGCTTAGGGGCCCAGACAGTATACGAGCAGTACTTC.

This clone was observed a single time. The DNA for the CDR3 is TGTGCCAGCAGCTTTGCGGGCCCGACAGATACGCAGTATTTT. Its translation: CASSFAGPTDTQYF. This chain connects TRBV7-9 to TRBJ2-3; D is perhaps TRBD2 (5 bases). The CDR3 covers 14 residues. CDR1 is SEHNR and CDR2 is FQNEAQ in the germline V gene (reference sequence). The V and J ends lost 3 bases and 3 bases respectively, with 10 bases between them.

V gene TRBV7-2 combines with J gene TRBJ1-1; tentative D call: TRBD1 (6 bases). Trimming pared 1 base from V and 4 bases from J, leaving 13 bases between. Looked up from germline, CDR1 is SGHTA and CDR2 is FQGNSA. The CDR3 contains 15 residues. CDR3 in DNA: TGTGCCAGCAGCTTAGGGACAGCTCAAGGCACTGAAGCTTTCTTT. Its protein is CASSLGTAQGTEAFF.

The rearrangement links TRBV9 to TRBJ2-4; TRBD2 is a possible D gene (6 bases). CDR3 length: 21 residues. Germline-derived CDR1 and CDR2 are SGDLS and YYNGEE. Between the trimmed V and J ends, which lost 0 bases and 7 bases, there was a span of 32 bases. The CDR3 is CASSVAKDQGGPQVGKNIQYF. The CDR3 region has the DNA TGTGCCAGCAGCGTAGCTAAGGATCAGGGAGGTCCACAAGTCGGGAAGAACATTCAGTACTTC. Filled out from reference TRBV9 and TRBJ2-4, the complete variable domain reads DSGVTQTPKHLITATGQRVTLRCSPRSGDLSVYWYQQSLDQGLQFLIQYYNGEERAKGNILERFSAQQFPDLHSELNLSSLELGDSALYFCASSVAKDQGGPQVGKNIQYFGAGTRLSVL.

V is TRBV27 and J is TRBJ2-1, with D unclear. This CDR3 has 13 residues. The germline gives CDR1 MNHEY, CDR2 SMNVEV (reference sequence). V was clipped by 7 bases and J by 7 bases, with 14 bases between them. The CDR3 spells CASKRVPFNEQFF. The DNA for the CDR3 is TGTGCCAGCAAAAGGGTACCGTTTAATGAGCAGTTCTTC.

V gene TRBV19 combines with J gene TRBJ1-2; 7 bases are a match to TRBD1. Germline CDR1 LNHDA, CDR2 SQIVND (reference sequence). Trimming at V came to 1 base and at J to 4 bases, leaving 3 bases not matched to a gene. CDR3 length equals 14 residues. The CDR3 DNA reads TGTGCCAGTAGTATAGCCGGACAGGCCTATGGCTACACCTTC. This gives the protein CASSIAGQAYGYTF.

The chain couples TRBV25-1 to TRBJ1-2; 8 nucleotides line up with TRBD1. Trimming at V came to 3 bases and at J to 4 bases, leaving 4 bases not matched to a gene. Germline CDR1 reads MGHDK; CDR2 reads SYGVNS. This CDR3 region has 14 residues. Here the CDR3 reads CASSDSGGGYGYTF. In nucleotides, the CDR3 is TGTGCCAGCAGTGATTCAGGGGGCGGCTATGGCTACACCTTC.

The genes are TRBV27 and TRBJ1-2, with 8 bases matching TRBD1. This CDR3 spans 15 amino acids. Germline-derived CDR1 and CDR2 are MNHEY and SMNVEV (reference sequence). Germline trimming cut 4 bases from V and 5 bases from J; bases unmatched to any gene: 9. The CDR3 nucleotides are TGTGCCAGCAGTTCCCCCGGACAGGGCCAGTATGGCTACACCTTC. Translation gives CASSSPGQGQYGYTF.

This rearrangement joins TRBV9 to TRBJ1-2, with D possibly TRBD1 on 5 matching bases. CDR3 length equals 15 residues. Germline CDR1 SGDLS, CDR2 YYNGEE. Trimming shortened V by 0 bases and J by 2 bases, and 11 bases separated the two germline ends. CDR3 in DNA: TGTGCCAGCAGCGTAGACCCAGGGCAAAACTATGGCTACACCTTC. Its translation: CASSVDPGQNYGYTF.

The chain recombines TRBV10-3 with TRBJ2-5; maybe TRBD2 (5 bases). Germline V gene data show CDR1 as ENHRY and CDR2 as SYGVKD. This CDR3 spans 17 amino acids. V lost 3 bases and J lost 2, with 19 bases in between. As DNA, the CDR3 is TGTGCCATCAGTGACCAGTCCGCGGGCCGGGCTCAAGAGACCCAGTACTTC. Its translation: CAISDQSAGRAQETQYF.

This chain joins TRBV7-2 and TRBJ2-2; tentative D call: TRBD2 (5 bases). Looked up from germline, CDR1 is SGHTA and CDR2 is FQGNSA. The germline V and J ends were trimmed by 6 bases and 0 bases, with 11 bases remaining between them. The CDR3 extends over 15 amino acids. The CDR3 here is CASRAPGTNTGELFF. CDR3 DNA sequence: TGTGCCAGCAGGGCCCCGGGGACGAACACCGGGGAGCTGTTTTTT.

The chain has TRBV11-3 and TRBJ2-1; 16 bases agree with TRBD2. Germline-derived CDR1 and CDR2 are SGHNT and YENEEA. The J segment lost 8 bases and the V segment lost 5 bases, leaving 12 bases of the junction unmatched. The CDR3 extends over 18 amino acids. CDR3 coding DNA: TGTGCCAGCAGCCCCGGGACTAGCGGGGGGGCCCCTCTTGATGAGCAGTTCTTC. This encodes CASSPGTSGGAPLDEQFF.

The gene calls are TRBV19 and TRBJ2-7, with TRBD1 matching over 10 bases. CDR1 LNHDA and CDR2 SQIVND come from the germline V gene (reference sequence). With 1 base clipped from V and 2 bases from J, the junction kept 2 bases outside the gene matches. CDR3 length: 15 residues. The CDR3 sequence is CASSIGGTGAYEQYF. CDR3 nucleotides: TGTGCCAGTAGTATAGGAGGGACAGGGGCCTACGAGCAGTACTTC.